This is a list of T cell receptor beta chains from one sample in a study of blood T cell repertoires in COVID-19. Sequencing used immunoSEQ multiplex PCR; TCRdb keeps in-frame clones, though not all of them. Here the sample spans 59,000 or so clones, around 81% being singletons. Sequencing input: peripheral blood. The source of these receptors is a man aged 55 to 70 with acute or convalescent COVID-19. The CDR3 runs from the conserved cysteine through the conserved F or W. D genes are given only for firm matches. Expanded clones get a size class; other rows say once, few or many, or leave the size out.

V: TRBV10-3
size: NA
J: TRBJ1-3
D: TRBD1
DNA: TGTGCCATCAGGGACAGGCAGGCGGGAAACACCATATATTTT
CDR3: CAIRDRQAGNTIYF

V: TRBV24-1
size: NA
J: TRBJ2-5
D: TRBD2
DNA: TGTGCCACCAGTGATTCCGGACTAGCGGGGGAAGAGACCCAGTACTTC
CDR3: CATSDSGLAGEETQYF

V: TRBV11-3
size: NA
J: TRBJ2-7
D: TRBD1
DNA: TGTGCCAGCAGCCCCGAGGGGGCTGAATACGAGCAGTACTTC
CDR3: CASSPEGAEYEQYF

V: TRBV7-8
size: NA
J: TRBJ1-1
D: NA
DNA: TGTGCCAGCAGCAAAGGGGTTGTGGGGGCGGGTGGTGAAGCTTTCTTT
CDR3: CASSKGVVGAGGEAFF

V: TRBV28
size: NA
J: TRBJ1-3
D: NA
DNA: TGTGCCAGCAGCCCCGACAGGATCTCTGGAAACACCATATATTTT
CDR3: CASSPDRISGNTIYF

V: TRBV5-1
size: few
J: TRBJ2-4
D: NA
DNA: TGCGCCAGCAGCTCGGACTCCCACAGTTCGGACATTCAGTACTTC
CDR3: CASSSDSHSSDIQYF

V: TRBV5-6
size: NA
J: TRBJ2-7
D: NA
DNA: TGTGCCAGCAGCTTGCCTGGGGCGACCGGTGTGTACGAGCAGTACTTC
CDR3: CASSLPGATGVYEQYF

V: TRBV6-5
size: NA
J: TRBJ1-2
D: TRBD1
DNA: TGTGCCAGCAGCCTCGGGGACAGACTTAAAGGCTACACCTTC
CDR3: CASSLGDRLKGYTF

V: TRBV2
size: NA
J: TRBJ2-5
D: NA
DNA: TGTGCCAGCAGTGCGGAACAGTTGACCCAGTACTTC
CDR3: CASSAEQLTQYF

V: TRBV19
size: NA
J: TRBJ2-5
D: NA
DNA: TGTGCCAGTAGTATACGGGAGACCCAGTACTTC
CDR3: CASSIRETQYF

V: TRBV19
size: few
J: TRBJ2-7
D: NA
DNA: TGTGCCTCCCAGGGCCCAGGGTACTACGAGCAGTACTTC
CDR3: CASQGPGYYEQYF

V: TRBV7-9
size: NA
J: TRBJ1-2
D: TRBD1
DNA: TGTGCCAGCAGCCGGGACAGGGGCGAGGGCTACACCTTC
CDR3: CASSRDRGEGYTF

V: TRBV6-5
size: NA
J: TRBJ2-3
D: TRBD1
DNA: TGTGCCAGCAGACCCGGGACAGGGCTAGGATATACGCAGTATTTT
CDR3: CASRPGTGLGYTQYF

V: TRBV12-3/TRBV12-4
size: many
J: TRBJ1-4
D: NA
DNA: TGTGCCAGCAGTTTCAGTCTTGAAAAACTGTTTTTT
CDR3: CASSFSLEKLFF

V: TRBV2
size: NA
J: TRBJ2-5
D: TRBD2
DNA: TGTGCCAGCAGTGAACCGAGCGGGGGGGCCCAAGGGACCCAGTACTTC
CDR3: CASSEPSGGAQGTQYF

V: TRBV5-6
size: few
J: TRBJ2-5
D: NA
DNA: TGTGCCAGCAGCTTGACCACTCCGGGGGTCGAGACCCAGTACTTC
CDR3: CASSLTTPGVETQYF

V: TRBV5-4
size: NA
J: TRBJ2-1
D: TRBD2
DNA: TGTGCCAGCAGCACCGGACTAGCGGGGTCGGATGAGCAGTTCTTC
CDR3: CASSTGLAGSDEQFF